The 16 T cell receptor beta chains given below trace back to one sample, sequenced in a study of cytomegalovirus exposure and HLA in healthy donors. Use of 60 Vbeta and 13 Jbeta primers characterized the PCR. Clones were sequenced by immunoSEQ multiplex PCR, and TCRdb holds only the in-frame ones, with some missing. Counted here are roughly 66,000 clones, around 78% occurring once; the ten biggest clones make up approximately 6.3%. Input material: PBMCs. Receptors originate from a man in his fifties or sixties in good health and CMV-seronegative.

The CDR3 coding sequence is TGTGCCAGCAGCTTGGGACTAGGATCCTACAATGAGCAGTTCTTC. Translated, it gives CASSLGLGSYNEQFF. V is TRBV11-3 and J is TRBJ2-1; 8 bases fit TRBD2. CDR1 and CDR2 (germline): SGHNT, YENEEA. The CDR3 contains 15 residues. Unmatched junction bases numbered 2, after V lost 3 bases and J lost 1 base.

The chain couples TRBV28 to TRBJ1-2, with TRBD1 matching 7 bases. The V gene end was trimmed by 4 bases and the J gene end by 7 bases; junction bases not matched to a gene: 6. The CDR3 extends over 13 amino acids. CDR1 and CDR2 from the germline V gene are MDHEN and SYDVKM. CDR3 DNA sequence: TGTGCCAGCAGTTCCCAGGGGGGAATTGGCTACACCTTC. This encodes CASSSQGGIGYTF.

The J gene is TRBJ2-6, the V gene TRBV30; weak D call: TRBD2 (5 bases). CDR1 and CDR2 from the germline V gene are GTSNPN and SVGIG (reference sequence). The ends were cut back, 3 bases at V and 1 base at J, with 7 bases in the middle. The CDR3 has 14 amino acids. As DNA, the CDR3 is TGTGCCTGGAGGGGGAGATCTGGGGCCAACGTCCTGACTTTC. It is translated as CAWRGRSGANVLTF.

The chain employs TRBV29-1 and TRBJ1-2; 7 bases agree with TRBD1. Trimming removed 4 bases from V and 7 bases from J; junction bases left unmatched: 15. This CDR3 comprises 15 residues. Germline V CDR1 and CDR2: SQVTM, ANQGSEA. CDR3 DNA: TGCAGCGTTGTAGGACAGGCAGGAGGGTTTTCTGGCTACACCTTC. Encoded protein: CSVVGQAGGFSGYTF.

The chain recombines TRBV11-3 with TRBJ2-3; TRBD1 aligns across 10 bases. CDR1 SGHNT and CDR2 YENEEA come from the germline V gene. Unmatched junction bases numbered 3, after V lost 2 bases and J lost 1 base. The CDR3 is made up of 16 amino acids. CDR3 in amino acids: CASSLRTGGGTDTQYF. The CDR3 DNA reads TGTGCCAGCAGCTTACGGACAGGGGGTGGCACAGATACGCAGTATTTT.

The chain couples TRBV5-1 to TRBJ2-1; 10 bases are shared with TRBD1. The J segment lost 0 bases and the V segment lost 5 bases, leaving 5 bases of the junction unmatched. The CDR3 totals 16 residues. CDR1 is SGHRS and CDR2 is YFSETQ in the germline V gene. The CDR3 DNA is TGCGCCAGCAGTTCAGGGGACAGGGGCTCCTACAATGAGCAGTTCTTC. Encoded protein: CASSSGDRGSYNEQFF.

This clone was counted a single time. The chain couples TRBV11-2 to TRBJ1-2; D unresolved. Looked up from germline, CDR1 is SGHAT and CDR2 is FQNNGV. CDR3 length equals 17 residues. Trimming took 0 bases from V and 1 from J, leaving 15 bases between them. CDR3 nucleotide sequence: TGTGCCAGCAGCTTAGAATTCCGACAAACCATTAACTATGGCTACACCTTC. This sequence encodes CASSLEFRQTINYGYTF.

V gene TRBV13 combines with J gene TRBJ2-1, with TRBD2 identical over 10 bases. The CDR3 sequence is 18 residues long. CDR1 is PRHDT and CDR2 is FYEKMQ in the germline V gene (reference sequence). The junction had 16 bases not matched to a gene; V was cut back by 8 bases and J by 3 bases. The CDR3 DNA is TGTGCCAGCGGCCTCCTAACTAGCGGGATTATTGGCTACAATGAGCAGTTCTTC. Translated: CASGLLTSGIIGYNEQFF.

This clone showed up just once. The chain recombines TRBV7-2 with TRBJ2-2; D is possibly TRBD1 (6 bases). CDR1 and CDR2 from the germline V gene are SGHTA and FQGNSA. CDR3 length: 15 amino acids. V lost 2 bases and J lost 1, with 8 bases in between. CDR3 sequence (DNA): TGTGCCAGCAGCTTATCGACAGGGAACACCGGGGAGCTGTTTTTT. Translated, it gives CASSLSTGNTGELFF.

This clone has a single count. The CDR3 region is CASSEAPGMGNEQFF. CDR3 DNA sequence: TGTGCCAGCAGTGAAGCGCCGGGAATGGGCAATGAGCAGTTCTTC. The chain couples TRBV6-1 to TRBJ2-1; D may be TRBD2 (5 bases). The germline CDR1 and CDR2 sequences are MNHNS and SASEGT. Trimming stripped 0 bases from V and 6 bases from J, with 12 bases between. This CDR3 has 15 amino acids.

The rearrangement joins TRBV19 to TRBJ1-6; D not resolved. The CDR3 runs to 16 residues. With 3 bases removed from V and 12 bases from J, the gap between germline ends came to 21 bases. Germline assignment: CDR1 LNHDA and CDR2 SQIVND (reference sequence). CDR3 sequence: CASSIPSTVMELPLHF. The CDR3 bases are TGTGCCAGTAGTATCCCTTCGACGGTGATGGAGTTACCCCTCCACTTT.

The CDR3 protein is CASSLLGQGATDTQYF. CDR3 in DNA: TGTGCCAGCAGCCTTCTGGGACAGGGGGCTACAGATACGCAGTATTTT. The J gene is TRBJ2-3, the V gene TRBV5-6; 12 positions match TRBD1. The V gene end was trimmed by 4 bases and the J gene end by 3 bases; junction bases not matched to a gene: 6. Per germline, CDR1 SGHDT and CDR2 YYEEEE. This CDR3 region has 16 residues.

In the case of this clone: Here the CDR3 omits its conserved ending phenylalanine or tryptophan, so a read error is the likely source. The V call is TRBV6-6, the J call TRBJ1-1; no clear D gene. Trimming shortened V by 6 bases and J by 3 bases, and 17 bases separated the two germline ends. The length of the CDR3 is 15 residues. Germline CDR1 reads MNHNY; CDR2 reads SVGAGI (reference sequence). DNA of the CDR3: TGTGCCAGCAGCCTGGGTTCGGCAGGCCACACTGAAGCTTTCGTT. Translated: CASSLGSAGHTEAFV.

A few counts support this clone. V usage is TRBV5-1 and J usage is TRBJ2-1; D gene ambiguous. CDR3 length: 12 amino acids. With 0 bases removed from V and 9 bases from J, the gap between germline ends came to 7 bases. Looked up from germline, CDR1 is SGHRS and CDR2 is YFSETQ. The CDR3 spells CASSLVPGEQFF. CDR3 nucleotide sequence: TGCGCCAGCAGCTTGGTGCCGGGTGAGCAGTTCTTC. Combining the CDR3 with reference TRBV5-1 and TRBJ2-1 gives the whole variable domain KAGVTQTPRYLIKTRGQQVTLSCSPISGHRSVSWYQQTPGQGLQFLFEYFSETQRNKGNFPGRFSGRQFSNSRSEMNVSTLELGDSALYLCASSLVPGEQFFGPGTRLTVL.

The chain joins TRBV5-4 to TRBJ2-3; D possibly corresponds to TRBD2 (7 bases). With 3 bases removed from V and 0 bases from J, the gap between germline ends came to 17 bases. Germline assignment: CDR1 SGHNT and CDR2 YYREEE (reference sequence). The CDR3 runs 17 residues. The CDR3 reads CASSSGGGRPSTDTQYF. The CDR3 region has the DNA TGTGCCAGCAGCTCTGGCGGGGGCCGGCCTAGCACAGATACGCAGTATTTT.

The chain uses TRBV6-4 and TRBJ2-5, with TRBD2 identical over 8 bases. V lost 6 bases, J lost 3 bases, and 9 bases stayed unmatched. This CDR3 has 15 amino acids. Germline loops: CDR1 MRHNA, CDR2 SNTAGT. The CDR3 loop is CASRDNTSGEETQYF. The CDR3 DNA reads TGTGCCAGCAGAGACAATACTAGCGGCGAAGAGACCCAGTACTTC.